This T cell receptor (beta chain) appears in the sequencing data of a study of cytomegalovirus exposure and HLA in healthy donors. About the research overall: Earlier sequencing of about 200 million T cells yielded approximately 100 million unique TCR beta sequences. Points from the study as a whole: Most subjects' HLA-A and HLA-B alleles were reportedly predicted from TCR beta sequences. After further analysis at a later stage, under 20,000 TCR beta sequences were associated with HLA alleles at 0.05 false discovery rate. Looking again later, the authors saw that most CMV-associated TCR beta chains seemed HLA-restricted.

The CDR3 consists of 13 residues. CDR1 is GTSNPN, CDR2 SVGIG, per germline (reference sequence). V lost 2 bases to trimming and J lost 4 bases, with 12 bases between them. Points on this clone: Its target is unknown.

The PCR ran on 60 Vbeta and 13 Jbeta primers. Only in-frame clones appear in the TCRdb table, and some are missing; sequencing was by immunoSEQ multiplex PCR. The table lists 270,000 or so clones, approximately 91% of them singletons. The specimen was PBMCs. This clonotype was sampled from a girl aged 2 to 10 in good health and CMV-seronegative. V is TRBV30 and J is TRBJ2-7; unclear D gene. CDR3 protein: CAWSYSEDYEQYF. The CDR3 nucleotides read TGTGCCTGGAGTTATTCAGAGGATTACGAGCAGTACTTC.